Listed below are T cell receptor beta chains from one sample, sequenced in a study of T cell changes during pregnancy in multiple sclerosis. The protocol was immunoSEQ multiplex PCR, while the TCRdb copy is restricted to in-frame clones and leaves out a portion. Of just under 65,000 clones listed, around 96% were seen once; the top ten hold roughly 2.5%. This sample comprised CD8+ T cells from peripheral blood mononuclear cells, obtained after pregnancy. The receptors shown here come from a female donor with multiple sclerosis, enrolled in a pregnancy study. CDR3s include the opening cysteine and the closing phenylalanine or tryptophan. The D gene is left open where the match is weak. Part of the rows lack a size; the others show once, few, many or a class for expanded clones.

DNA: TGTGCCAGCAGTGAAGGGCCTAATCAGCCCCAGCATTTT
CDR3: CASSEGPNQPQHF
size: NA
J: TRBJ1-5
D: NA
V: TRBV6-1

DNA: TGTGCCAGCCGCCCTCCTGGCGGGAAAGGTACAGATACGCAGTATTTT
CDR3: CASRPPGGKGTDTQYF
size: NA
J: TRBJ2-3
D: NA
V: TRBV7-9

DNA: TGTGCCAGCAGTGAATGGATGGGCAGGGCGAGCAATCAGCCCCAGCATTTT
CDR3: CASSEWMGRASNQPQHF
size: NA
J: TRBJ1-5
D: NA
V: TRBV2

DNA: TGCGCCAGCAGCCAAGATGTCGCTAGTTACAATGAGCAGTTCTTC
CDR3: CASSQDVASYNEQFF
size: NA
J: TRBJ2-1
D: NA
V: TRBV4-3

DNA: TGTGCCAGCAGCCCATCCTCGCGGGCGTTCCAAGAGACCCAGTACTTC
CDR3: CASSPSSRAFQETQYF
size: NA
J: TRBJ2-5
D: NA
V: TRBV7-2

DNA: TGTGCCAGTGGGGAGCGAGGGGGGCAGTACTTC
CDR3: CASGERGGQYF
size: NA
J: TRBJ2-7
D: NA
V: TRBV9

DNA: TGTGCCAGCAGTCGGACTAGCGGGCTCGAGGAGACCCAGTACTTC
CDR3: CASSRTSGLEETQYF
size: NA
J: TRBJ2-5
D: TRBD2
V: TRBV6-5

DNA: TGTGCCAGCAGTTGGCGAGCGAGGGAGGCCTACAATGAGCAGTTCTTC
CDR3: CASSWRAREAYNEQFF
size: NA
J: TRBJ2-1
D: NA
V: TRBV6-5

DNA: TGTGCCTACGGACAGGGGGCCTACAATGAGCAGTTCTTC
CDR3: CAYGQGAYNEQFF
size: NA
J: TRBJ2-1
D: TRBD1
V: TRBV30

DNA: TGTGCCAGCAGCGCCAGAGGGACTAGCGGGGCTTACGAGCAGTACTTC
CDR3: CASSARGTSGAYEQYF
size: NA
J: TRBJ2-7
D: TRBD2
V: TRBV13

DNA: TGTGCCAGCACCGGGGGGGGTGGGCGGACCGGGGAGCTGTTTTTT
CDR3: CASTGGGGRTGELFF
size: NA
J: TRBJ2-2
D: TRBD2
V: TRBV6-5

DNA: TGTGCCAGCAGTTTATCTCTTTGGGCCTCTGGGACTAGCTGGGAGCTGTTTTTT
CDR3: CASSLSLWASGTSWELFF
size: NA
J: TRBJ2-2
D: TRBD2
V: TRBV27

DNA: TGTGCCAGCGCGGGAAACACTAACTATGGCTACACCTTC
CDR3: CASAGNTNYGYTF
size: NA
J: TRBJ1-2
D: NA
V: TRBV7-2

DNA: TGTGCCAGCAGTGAAAACGAAGGGGTCGCGTTCGAGCAGTACTTC
CDR3: CASSENEGVAFEQYF
size: NA
J: TRBJ2-7
D: NA
V: TRBV25-1

DNA: TGTGCCAGCAGTAGGGGACAGGTGAACACCGGGGAGCTGTTTTTT
CDR3: CASSRGQVNTGELFF
size: NA
J: TRBJ2-2
D: TRBD1
V: TRBV6-1

DNA: TGTGCCAGCAGCGAAGAAACTAGCGGTCCCCGAGTAGGGACCGGGGAGCTGTTTTTT
CDR3: CASSEETSGPRVGTGELFF
size: NA
J: TRBJ2-2
D: TRBD2
V: TRBV9

DNA: TGTGCCACCTCCGGGACAGGGGGATACGAGCAGTACTTC
CDR3: CATSGTGGYEQYF
size: NA
J: TRBJ2-7
D: TRBD1
V: TRBV27

DNA: TGTGCCAGTAGTATAGAACACCTCAACTCCTACGAGCAGTACTTC
CDR3: CASSIEHLNSYEQYF
size: NA
J: TRBJ2-7
D: NA
V: TRBV19

DNA: TGTGCCAGCGCCCTCGGGACAGTTAGCACAGATACGCAGTATTTT
CDR3: CASALGTVSTDTQYF
size: NA
J: TRBJ2-3
D: TRBD1
V: TRBV2

DNA: TGTGCCAGCAGTCCCGGAGGAACCCAGTACTTC
CDR3: CASSPGGTQYF
size: NA
J: TRBJ2-5
D: NA
V: TRBV28

DNA: TGTGCCAGCAGTTTAGGTCTAGCGGGAGATGAGCAGTTCTTC
CDR3: CASSLGLAGDEQFF
size: NA
J: TRBJ2-1
D: TRBD2
V: TRBV27

DNA: TGTGCCAGCAGTTTATTCTACCAAGAGACCCAGTACTTC
CDR3: CASSLFYQETQYF
size: once
J: TRBJ2-5
D: NA
V: TRBV27

DNA: TGTGCCAGCAGTTTTGCTAGCGGCCTATACGAGCAGTACTTC
CDR3: CASSFASGLYEQYF
size: NA
J: TRBJ2-7
D: TRBD2
V: TRBV27

DNA: TGCGCCAGCAGCTCCCGGGACAGGGCCGAGCAGTACTTC
CDR3: CASSSRDRAEQYF
size: NA
J: TRBJ2-7
D: TRBD1
V: TRBV5-1

DNA: TGCGCCAGCAGCCAAGAACCGGGACTAGCGGGAGTAACAGATACGCAGTATTTT
CDR3: CASSQEPGLAGVTDTQYF
size: once
J: TRBJ2-3
D: TRBD2
V: TRBV4-3

DNA: TGTGCCAGCAGCCCCCGGGGGGGCTGGGGCTACACCTTC
CDR3: CASSPRGGWGYTF
size: NA
J: TRBJ1-2
D: NA
V: TRBV28

DNA: TGTGCCATCAGTGAGTCGTTGGGGGGGGCACGGTACAATGAGCAGTTCTTC
CDR3: CAISESLGGARYNEQFF
size: NA
J: TRBJ2-1
D: NA
V: TRBV10-3

DNA: TGTGCCAGTACTCCATACGGGGGTAATCAAGAGACCCAGTACTTC
CDR3: CASTPYGGNQETQYF
size: NA
J: TRBJ2-5
D: NA
V: TRBV19

DNA: TGTGCCAGTTCGGGAGGGAAGAACACTGAAGCTTTCTTT
CDR3: CASSGGKNTEAFF
size: NA
J: TRBJ1-1
D: NA
V: TRBV7-9

DNA: TGTGCCAGCGGCCCTCCGGGACACGGTTCCTACGAGCAGTACTTC
CDR3: CASGPPGHGSYEQYF
size: NA
J: TRBJ2-7
D: NA
V: TRBV27

DNA: TGTGCCAGCAGCGTTAGGACTAGCGCGTACAATGAGCAGTTCTTC
CDR3: CASSVRTSAYNEQFF
size: NA
J: TRBJ2-1
D: TRBD2
V: TRBV11-2

DNA: TGTGCCAGCAGTGATGACAGGGTAGGGGATCAGCCCCAGCATTTT
CDR3: CASSDDRVGDQPQHF
size: NA
J: TRBJ1-5
D: TRBD1
V: TRBV2

DNA: TGTGCCAGCAGGGACAGCTATAGCAATCAGCCCCAGCATTTT
CDR3: CASRDSYSNQPQHF
size: NA
J: TRBJ1-5
D: NA
V: TRBV2

DNA: TGTGCCAGCAGTCCCTCCGGGACAGGGGGCTACGAGCAGTACTTC
CDR3: CASSPSGTGGYEQYF
size: NA
J: TRBJ2-7
D: TRBD1
V: TRBV28

DNA: TGTGCCAGCAGCTTTTATCGGGGCCTAGCGGGTCAAGAGCAGTACTTC
CDR3: CASSFYRGLAGQEQYF
size: NA
J: TRBJ2-7
D: TRBD2
V: TRBV5-6

DNA: TGTGCCAGCTCTGCGGCTCTCGAGGCCTACGAGCAGTACTTC
CDR3: CASSAALEAYEQYF
size: NA
J: TRBJ2-7
D: NA
V: TRBV6-5

DNA: TGTGCCAGCAGCTTACAGGGGTCCTCCTACAATGAGCAGTTCTTC
CDR3: CASSLQGSSYNEQFF
size: NA
J: TRBJ2-1
D: TRBD1
V: TRBV6-6

DNA: TGTGCCAGCAGTCCGGGACACACCTACGAGCAGTACTTC
CDR3: CASSPGHTYEQYF
size: NA
J: TRBJ2-7
D: NA
V: TRBV6-5

DNA: TGTGCCAGCAGTTTATCCGGAGGGGCGGTGGTTGTTCAGCCCCAGCATTTT
CDR3: CASSLSGGAVVVQPQHF
size: NA
J: TRBJ1-5
D: NA
V: TRBV27

DNA: TGTGCCAGCAGCCAACTCAGGAACACTGAAGCTTTCTTT
CDR3: CASSQLRNTEAFF
size: NA
J: TRBJ1-1
D: NA
V: TRBV14

DNA: TGTGCCAGCAGTCCGACTAGTCTTCAAGAGACCCAGTACTTC
CDR3: CASSPTSLQETQYF
size: NA
J: TRBJ2-5
D: NA
V: TRBV28

DNA: TGTGCTAGTGGTTGGATGACAGGGCAGCAGTTCTTC
CDR3: CASGWMTGQQFF
size: NA
J: TRBJ2-1
D: TRBD1
V: TRBV12-5

DNA: TGTGCCAGCAGTCTTACCGTGGCGGGGACCACCTCAGATACGCAGTATTTT
CDR3: CASSLTVAGTTSDTQYF
size: NA
J: TRBJ2-3
D: NA
V: TRBV28

DNA: TGTGCCAGCAGCTACTCAGGGGGCTACGGGGAGCTGTTTTTT
CDR3: CASSYSGGYGELFF
size: NA
J: TRBJ2-2
D: TRBD1
V: TRBV11-1

DNA: TGTGCCAGCAGCCCCTCACTAGTCGGCACTACTATACCCTACGAGCAGTACTTC
CDR3: CASSPSLVGTTIPYEQYF
size: NA
J: TRBJ2-7
D: NA
V: TRBV7-3

DNA: TGTGCCAGCAGCCCTACCGGGACAGGGGCCCTTGAACTGTTTTTT
CDR3: CASSPTGTGALELFF
size: NA
J: TRBJ1-4
D: TRBD1
V: TRBV9

DNA: TGTGCCAGCAGCGTTTCGGACACAAACTATGGCTACACCTTC
CDR3: CASSVSDTNYGYTF
size: NA
J: TRBJ1-2
D: NA
V: TRBV9

DNA: TGTGCCAGCAGCTTACAGATTGAAGCTTTCTTT
CDR3: CASSLQIEAFF
size: NA
J: TRBJ1-1
D: NA
V: TRBV7-2

DNA: TGTGCCAGCTCACCAAAAGACAGCGCGGAGACCCAGTACTTC
CDR3: CASSPKDSAETQYF
size: NA
J: TRBJ2-5
D: NA
V: TRBV18

DNA: TGTGCCAGCAGTTACTCACAGTCCTACGAGCAGTACTTC
CDR3: CASSYSQSYEQYF
size: once
J: TRBJ2-7
D: NA
V: TRBV6-6

DNA: TGTGCCAGCAGCGCTACAGGGGCCGAGCAGTACTTC
CDR3: CASSATGAEQYF
size: NA
J: TRBJ2-7
D: TRBD1
V: TRBV28

DNA: TGCGCCAGCAGCCAAGACCCTGGGGGACTAGCGGGGCATGAGCAGTTCTTC
CDR3: CASSQDPGGLAGHEQFF
size: NA
J: TRBJ2-1
D: TRBD2
V: TRBV4-3

DNA: TGTGCCAGCAGGGAGGCCTATGGCTACACCTTC
CDR3: CASREAYGYTF
size: NA
J: TRBJ1-2
D: NA
V: TRBV2

DNA: TGTGCCAGCAGTTGGCAGGGGGCCTACGAGCAGTACTTC
CDR3: CASSWQGAYEQYF
size: NA
J: TRBJ2-7
D: TRBD1
V: TRBV28

DNA: TGTGCCAGCAGTTGGACTGGACAGGGAAAAGGCGAGCAGTACTTC
CDR3: CASSWTGQGKGEQYF
size: few
J: TRBJ2-7
D: TRBD1
V: TRBV28

DNA: TGTGCCAGTAGTATAGAGGGCAGGGGCAATGAGCAGTTCTTC
CDR3: CASSIEGRGNEQFF
size: NA
J: TRBJ2-1
D: NA
V: TRBV19

DNA: TGTGCCAGCAGCCAAGAAGACGGAGACGCCTACGAGCAGTACTTC
CDR3: CASSQEDGDAYEQYF
size: NA
J: TRBJ2-7
D: NA
V: TRBV14

DNA: TGTGCCAGCACCTCTAGACAGGCCACTGAAGCTTTCTTT
CDR3: CASTSRQATEAFF
size: few
J: TRBJ1-1
D: NA
V: TRBV6-6

DNA: TGCGCCAGCAGCCAAGGCGGGACAGGTAGGGATCAGCCCCAGCATTTT
CDR3: CASSQGGTGRDQPQHF
size: NA
J: TRBJ1-5
D: TRBD1
V: TRBV4-3

DNA: TGCGCCAGCAGCGAAACTAGCGGGAGGAACAATGAGCAGTTCTTC
CDR3: CASSETSGRNNEQFF
size: NA
J: TRBJ2-1
D: TRBD2
V: TRBV10-2